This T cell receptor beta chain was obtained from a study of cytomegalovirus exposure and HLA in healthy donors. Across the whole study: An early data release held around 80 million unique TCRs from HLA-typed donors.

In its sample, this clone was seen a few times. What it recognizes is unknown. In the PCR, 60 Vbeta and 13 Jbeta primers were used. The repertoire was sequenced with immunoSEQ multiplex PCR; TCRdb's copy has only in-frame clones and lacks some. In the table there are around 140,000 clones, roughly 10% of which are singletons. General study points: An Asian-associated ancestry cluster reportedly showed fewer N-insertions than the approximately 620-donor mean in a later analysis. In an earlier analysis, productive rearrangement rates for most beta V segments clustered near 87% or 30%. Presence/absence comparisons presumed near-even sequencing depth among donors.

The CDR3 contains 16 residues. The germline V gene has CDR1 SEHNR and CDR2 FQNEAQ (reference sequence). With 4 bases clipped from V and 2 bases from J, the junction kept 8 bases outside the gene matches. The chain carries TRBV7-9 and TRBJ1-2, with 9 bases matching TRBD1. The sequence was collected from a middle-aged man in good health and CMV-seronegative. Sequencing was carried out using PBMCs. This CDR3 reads CASSSTGQGLNYGYTF. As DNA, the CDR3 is TGTGCCAGCAGCTCGACAGGACAGGGGCTGAACTATGGCTACACCTTC.